This T cell receptor (beta chain) emerged from a study of glioma-infiltrating T cells. Study conclusions and caveats: Only very few CDR3 sequences appeared in both tissue and blood. Gliomas, especially low-grade, showed above-expected tissue-blood divergence; non-neoplastic patients showed below.

The iRepertoire nested amplicon-rescue multiplex PCR amplified TCR alpha and beta CDR3s from RNA. Input was roughly 85-400 ng of tissue mRNA or PBMC total RNA. In TCRdb, the multiplex PCR reads were re-called with MiXCR into one record per CDR3 protein. The profile shows some 110,000 distinct CDR3 sequences, approximately 25% of them singletons. In this sample, this clonotype turned up many times. Antigen: not known. Trimming removed 0 bases from V and 7 bases from J; junction bases left unmatched: 1. The germline CDR1 and CDR2 sequences are SGHVS and FNYEAQ. This CDR3 is 16 amino acids long. The TCR was taken from a human donor with low-grade glioma or glioblastoma, undergoing nonglioma brain surgery, or in good health (not recorded which). The chain links TRBV7-6 to TRBJ2-1, with TRBD2 identical over 15 bases. The sample comprised glioma tissue, nonneoplastic brain tissue, or PBMCs (not recorded which). CDR3 protein: CASSLAGTSGRNEQFF. The CDR3 bases are TGTGCCAGCAGCTTAGCCGGGACTAGCGGGAGGAATGAGCAGTTCTTC. Complete variable domain (other parts from reference TRBV7-6 and TRBJ2-1): GAGVSQSPRYKVTKRGQDVALRCDPISGHVSLYWYRQALGQGPEFLTYFNYEAQQDKSGLPNDRFSAERPEGSISTLTIQRTEQRDSAMYRCASSLAGTSGRNEQFFGPGTRLTVL.